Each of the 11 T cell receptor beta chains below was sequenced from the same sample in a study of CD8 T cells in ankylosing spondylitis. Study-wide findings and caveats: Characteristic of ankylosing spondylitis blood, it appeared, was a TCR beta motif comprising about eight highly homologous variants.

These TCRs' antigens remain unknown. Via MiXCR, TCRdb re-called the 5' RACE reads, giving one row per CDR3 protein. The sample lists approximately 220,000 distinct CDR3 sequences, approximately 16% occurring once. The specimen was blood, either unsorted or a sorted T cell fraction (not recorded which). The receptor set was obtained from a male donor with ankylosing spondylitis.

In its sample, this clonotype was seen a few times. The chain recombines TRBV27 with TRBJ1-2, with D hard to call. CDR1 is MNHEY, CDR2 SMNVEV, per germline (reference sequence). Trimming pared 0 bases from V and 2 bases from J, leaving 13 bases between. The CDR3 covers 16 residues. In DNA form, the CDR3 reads TGTGCCAGCAGTTTATCGGTCGGGTGGGGAAACTATGGCTACACCTTC. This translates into CASSLSVGWGNYGYTF.

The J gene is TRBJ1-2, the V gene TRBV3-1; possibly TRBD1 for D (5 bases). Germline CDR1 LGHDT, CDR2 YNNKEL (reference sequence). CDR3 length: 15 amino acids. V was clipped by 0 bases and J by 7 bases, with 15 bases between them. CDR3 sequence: CASSQDPAGSGGYTF. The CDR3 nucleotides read TGTGCCAGCAGCCAAGATCCGGCAGGGTCAGGTGGCTACACCTTC. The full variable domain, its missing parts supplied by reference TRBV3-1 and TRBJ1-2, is DTAVSQTPKYLVTQMGNDKSIKCEQNLGHDTMYWYKQDSKKFLKIMFSYNNKELIINETVPNRFSPKSPDKAHLNLHINSLELGDSAVYFCASSQDPAGSGGYTFGSGTRLTVV.

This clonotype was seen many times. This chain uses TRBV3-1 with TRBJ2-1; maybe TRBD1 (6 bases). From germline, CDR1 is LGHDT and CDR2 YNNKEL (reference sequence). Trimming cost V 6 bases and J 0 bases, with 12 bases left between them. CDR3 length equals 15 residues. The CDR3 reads CASSNQDSSYNEQFF. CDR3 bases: TGTGCCAGCAGTAACCAGGACAGCTCCTACAATGAGCAGTTCTTC.

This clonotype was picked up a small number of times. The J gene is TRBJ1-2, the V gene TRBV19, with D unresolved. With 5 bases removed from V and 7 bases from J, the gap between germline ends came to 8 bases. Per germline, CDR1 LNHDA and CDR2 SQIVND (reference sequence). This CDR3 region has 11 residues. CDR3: CASSAGPGYTF. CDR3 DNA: TGTGCCAGTAGTGCCGGGCCTGGCTACACCTTC.

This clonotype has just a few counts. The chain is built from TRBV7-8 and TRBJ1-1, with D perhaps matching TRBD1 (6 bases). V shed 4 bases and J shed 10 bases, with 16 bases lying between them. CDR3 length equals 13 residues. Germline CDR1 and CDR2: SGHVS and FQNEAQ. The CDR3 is CASSYAPGAGAFF. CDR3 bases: TGTGCCAGCAGCTATGCTCCGGGGGCCGGAGCTTTCTTT.

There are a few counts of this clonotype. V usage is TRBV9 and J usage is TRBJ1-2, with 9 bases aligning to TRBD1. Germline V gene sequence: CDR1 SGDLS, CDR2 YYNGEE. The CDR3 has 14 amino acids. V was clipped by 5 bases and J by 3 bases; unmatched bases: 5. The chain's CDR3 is CASRRTGDDYGYTF. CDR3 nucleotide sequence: TGTGCCAGCAGAAGGACAGGGGATGACTATGGCTACACCTTC.

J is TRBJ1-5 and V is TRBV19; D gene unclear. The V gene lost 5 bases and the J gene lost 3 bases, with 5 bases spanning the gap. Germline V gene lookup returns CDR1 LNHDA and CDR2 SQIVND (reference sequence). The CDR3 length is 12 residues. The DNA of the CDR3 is TGTGCCAGTAGTTTATTCAATCAGCCCCAGCATTTT. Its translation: CASSLFNQPQHF.

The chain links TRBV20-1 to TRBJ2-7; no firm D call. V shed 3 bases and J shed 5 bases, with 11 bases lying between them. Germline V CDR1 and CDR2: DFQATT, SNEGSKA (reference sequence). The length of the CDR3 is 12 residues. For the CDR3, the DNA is TGCAGTGCTAGCCCCTGGGGTAACGAGCAGTACTTC. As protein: CSASPWGNEQYF.

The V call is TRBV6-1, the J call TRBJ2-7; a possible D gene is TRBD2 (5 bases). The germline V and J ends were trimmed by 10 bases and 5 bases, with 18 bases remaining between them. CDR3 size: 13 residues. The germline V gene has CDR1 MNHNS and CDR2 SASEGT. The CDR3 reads CATSTGKGNEQYF. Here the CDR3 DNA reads TGTGCCACCTCCACCGGGAAAGGTAACGAGCAGTACTTC.

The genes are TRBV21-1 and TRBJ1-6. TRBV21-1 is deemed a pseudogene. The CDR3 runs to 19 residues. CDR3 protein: CASSSPHTVYGVYNSPLHF. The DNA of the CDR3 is TGTGCCAGCAGCAGCCCGCACACCGTTTATGGGGTCTATAATTCACCCCTCCACTTT.

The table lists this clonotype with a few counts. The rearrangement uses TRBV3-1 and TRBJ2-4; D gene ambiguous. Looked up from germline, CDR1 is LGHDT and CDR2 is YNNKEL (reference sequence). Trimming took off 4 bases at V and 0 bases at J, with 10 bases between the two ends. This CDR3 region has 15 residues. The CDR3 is CASSPGVLAKNIQYF. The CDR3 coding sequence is TGTGCCAGCAGCCCTGGGGTTCTAGCCAAAAACATTCAGTACTTC.